A selection of T cell receptor beta chains follows, all from one sample in a study of T cell repertoires in cytomegalovirus infection. TCRdb recomputed calls from the reads with MiXCR, one row per CDR3 protein. This sample has approximately 140,000 distinct CDR3 sequences; 24% occur once, and the top ten carry 30% to 40%. No antigen is known for these receptors. The sample taken for sequencing was PBMCs, sequenced either directly or after in vitro stimulation (not recorded which). These receptors were obtained from a human donor in good health (CMV status not recorded). Some clones in this sample may be carry-over from other donors' samples. Each CDR3 is given with its conserved first and last residue. D genes are given only for firm matches. Rows may omit the clone size; those that give it use once, few, many or a size class.

J gene,D gene,clone size,V gene,CDR3 protein,CDR3 DNA
TRBJ2-7,.,.,TRBV3-1,CASSQGTRGLFTFSYEQYF,TGTGCCAGCAGCCAAGGAACTAGAGGCCTTTTTACCTTTTCCTACGAGCAGTACTTC
TRBJ2-3,TRBD1,.,TRBV5-4,CASSELTGGDTQYF,TGTGCCAGCAGCGAACTCACAGGGGGAGATACGCAGTATTTT
TRBJ2-5,.,.,TRBV4-1,CASSQAPQETQYF,TGCGCCAGCAGCCAAGCACCTCAGGAGACCCAGTACTTC
TRBJ2-3,.,many,TRBV7-2,CASSREGLPADTQYF,TGTGCCAGCAGCAGGGAAGGCCTCCCCGCAGATACGCAGTATTTT
TRBJ2-5,TRBD2,.,TRBV7-9,CASSLGSSGPEETQYF,TGTGCCAGCAGCTTAGGGTCTAGCGGGCCGGAAGAGACCCAGTACTTC
TRBJ2-3,TRBD2,many,TRBV11-2,CASSLFRTSGRAGTDTQYF,TGTGCCAGCAGCTTATTTAGGACTAGCGGGAGGGCCGGCACAGATACGCAGTATTTT
TRBJ2-7,TRBD2,many,TRBV7-2,CASSLSSGAGGPHEQYF,TGTGCCAGCAGCTTATCATCGGGAGCGGGAGGGCCCCACGAGCAGTACTTC
TRBJ2-5,TRBD1,.,TRBV7-2,CASSLALRGPRETQYF,TGTGCCAGCAGCTTAGCACTGAGGGGGCCTCGAGAGACCCAGTACTTC
TRBJ2-2,.,few,TRBV2,CASRLEVTNTGELFF,TGTGCCAGCAGACTCGAGGTTACAAACACCGGGGAGCTGTTTTTT
TRBJ1-1,.,few,TRBV18,CASSPNRVDTEAFF,TGTGCCAGCTCACCAAACAGGGTGGACACTGAAGCTTTCTTT
TRBJ2-7,TRBD2,.,TRBV27,CASRLADSYEQYF,TGTGCCAGCAGACTAGCGGACTCCTACGAGCAGTACTTC
TRBJ2-1,TRBD1,.,TRBV28,CASSPGTGDYNEQFF,TGTGCCAGCAGCCCCGGGACAGGGGATTACAATGAGCAGTTCTTC
TRBJ2-5,TRBD2,.,TRBV19,CASSRGGRSETQYF,TGTGCCAGTAGTAGGGGCGGGAGATCAGAGACCCAGTACTTC
TRBJ2-5,.,.,TRBV7-8,CASSARVVGETQYF,TGTGCCAGCAGCGCCCGGGTCGTAGGAGAGACCCAGTACTTC
TRBJ1-5,TRBD1,few,TRBV6-6,CASSVTGGTTQPQHF,TGTGCCAGCAGTGTAACAGGGGGAACGACGCAGCCCCAGCATTTT
TRBJ2-1,.,few,TRBV10-3,CAISEGSGNNEQFF,TGTGCCATCAGTGAAGGGTCCGGAAACAATGAGCAGTTCTTC
TRBJ2-7,.,many,TRBV12-3/TRBV12-4,CASSPDLHYEQYF,TGTGCCAGCAGTCCGGACTTGCACTACGAGCAGTACTTC
TRBJ2-5,.,many,TRBV7-9,CASSSRQETQYF,TGTGCCAGCAGCTCAAGACAAGAGACCCAGTACTTC
TRBJ2-3,TRBD1,.,TRBV7-3,CASSPGTGSTDTQYF,TGTGCCAGCAGCCCCGGGACAGGGAGCACAGATACGCAGTATTTT
TRBJ2-3,.,.,TRBV3-1,CASSQGFSSTDTQYF,TGTGCCAGCAGCCAAGGATTTAGCAGCACAGATACGCAGTATTTT